These T cell receptor beta chains were read from a single sample in a study of cytomegalovirus exposure and HLA in healthy donors. Method: immunoSEQ multiplex PCR; TCRdb's copy keeps in-frame clones and lacks some. The sample lists some 90,000 clones, 76% seen once, with about 3% in the top ten. Sequencing used PBMCs. Receptors originate from a man aged 40-50 years in good health and CMV-seronegative. The CDR3 runs from the conserved cysteine through the conserved F or W. A D gene is named only where the DNA matches it firmly. Rows give clone size only sometimes, using once, few, many, or a class for an expanded clone.

d_gene: NA
abundance: NA
j_gene: TRBJ1-5
v_gene: TRBV4-3
CDR3nt: TGCGCCAGCAGCCAAGATGTCAGGGGCGGCCAGCCCCAGCATTTT
CDR3aa: CASSQDVRGGQPQHF

d_gene: TRBD1
abundance: once
j_gene: TRBJ1-4
v_gene: TRBV27
CDR3nt: TGTGCCAGCAGTTTTAGACAGGGAGTCGAAAAACTGTTTTTT
CDR3aa: CASSFRQGVEKLFF

d_gene: TRBD1
abundance: once
j_gene: TRBJ1-2
v_gene: TRBV6-5
CDR3nt: TGTGCCAGCAGTTACGGGCAGGGGGCCGTTGGCTACACCTTC
CDR3aa: CASSYGQGAVGYTF

d_gene: TRBD1
abundance: once
j_gene: TRBJ2-5
v_gene: TRBV20-1
CDR3nt: TGCAGTGCTGTCAGGGGGGAGACCCAGTACTTC
CDR3aa: CSAVRGETQYF

d_gene: NA
abundance: NA
j_gene: TRBJ2-7
v_gene: TRBV6-5
CDR3nt: TGTGCCAGCAGTTACTCGATCGGGGCGGGAATGGGCGAGCAGTACTTC
CDR3aa: CASSYSIGAGMGEQYF

d_gene: TRBD1
abundance: NA
j_gene: TRBJ1-2
v_gene: TRBV5-1
CDR3nt: TGCGCCAGCAGCCCCGATCAGGGGGTAGCGTATGGCTACACCTTC
CDR3aa: CASSPDQGVAYGYTF

d_gene: TRBD2
abundance: NA
j_gene: TRBJ2-1
v_gene: TRBV5-1
CDR3nt: TGCGCCAGCAGCTTGCGACTAGCGGGGGTTCCCTACAATGAGCAGTTCTTC
CDR3aa: CASSLRLAGVPYNEQFF

d_gene: TRBD1
abundance: NA
j_gene: TRBJ2-7
v_gene: TRBV30
CDR3nt: TGTGCCTGGAGGAGAAAACAGGGGAACGTGTACGAGCAGTACTTC
CDR3aa: CAWRRKQGNVYEQYF

d_gene: NA
abundance: few
j_gene: TRBJ1-2
v_gene: TRBV7-9
CDR3nt: TGTGCCAGCAGCACAGGGACGAACTATGGCTACACCTTC
CDR3aa: CASSTGTNYGYTF

d_gene: TRBD2
abundance: NA
j_gene: TRBJ2-3
v_gene: TRBV11-2
CDR3nt: TGTGCCAGCAGCTCCGACGGGACTAGAAACACAGATACGCAGTATTTT
CDR3aa: CASSSDGTRNTDTQYF

d_gene: NA
abundance: few
j_gene: TRBJ2-7
v_gene: TRBV6-5
CDR3nt: TGTGCCAGCAGTTACCGGTACGAGCAGTACTTC
CDR3aa: CASSYRYEQYF

d_gene: TRBD2
abundance: NA
j_gene: TRBJ2-3
v_gene: TRBV5-1
CDR3nt: TGCGCCAGCAGCTCAAGCGGGGGGGACACAGATACGCAGTATTTT
CDR3aa: CASSSSGGDTDTQYF

d_gene: TRBD1
abundance: NA
j_gene: TRBJ2-7
v_gene: TRBV6-5
CDR3nt: TGTGCCAGCGGCGACAGGGTAGGGGAGCAGTACTTC
CDR3aa: CASGDRVGEQYF

d_gene: TRBD2
abundance: NA
j_gene: TRBJ2-5
v_gene: TRBV5-4
CDR3nt: TGTGCCAGCAGCTCAATCACTAGCGGGGACCAAGAGACCCAGTACTTC
CDR3aa: CASSSITSGDQETQYF

d_gene: NA
abundance: once
j_gene: TRBJ1-2
v_gene: TRBV5-1
CDR3nt: TGCGCCAGCAGCTTGGGAGGGCCTAACTATGGCTACACCTTC
CDR3aa: CASSLGGPNYGYTF

d_gene: TRBD1
abundance: few
j_gene: TRBJ2-7
v_gene: TRBV9
CDR3nt: TGTGCCAGCAGCGCCCAACAGGGGGAAGGATGGGAGCAGTACTTC
CDR3aa: CASSAQQGEGWEQYF

d_gene: NA
abundance: NA
j_gene: TRBJ1-2
v_gene: TRBV5-1
CDR3nt: TGCGCCAGCAGCTCTGGGCGGACGGGGAACTATGGCTACACCTTC
CDR3aa: CASSSGRTGNYGYTF

d_gene: TRBD2
abundance: NA
j_gene: TRBJ2-2
v_gene: TRBV28
CDR3nt: TGTGCCAGCAGTCCTAGCGGGGGGAACACCGGGGAGCTGTTTTTT
CDR3aa: CASSPSGGNTGELFF

d_gene: NA
abundance: NA
j_gene: TRBJ2-7
v_gene: TRBV2
CDR3nt: TGTGCCAGCGGGGGTATCAGGGGTTACGAGCAGTACTTC
CDR3aa: CASGGIRGYEQYF

d_gene: NA
abundance: NA
j_gene: TRBJ2-5
v_gene: TRBV6-4
CDR3nt: TGTGCCAGCAGTGAGGACAGCCAAGAGACCCAGTACTTC
CDR3aa: CASSEDSQETQYF

d_gene: TRBD1
abundance: NA
j_gene: TRBJ1-1
v_gene: TRBV2
CDR3nt: TGTGCCAGCAGTGAGTGGGCAGGGGGAATGGTCGCTGAAGCTTTCTTT
CDR3aa: CASSEWAGGMVAEAFF

d_gene: TRBD1
abundance: NA
j_gene: TRBJ2-5
v_gene: TRBV5-1
CDR3nt: TGCGCCAGCAGCACCGGACAGGGGTACCAAGAGACCCAGTACTTC
CDR3aa: CASSTGQGYQETQYF

d_gene: TRBD2
abundance: once
j_gene: TRBJ2-1
v_gene: TRBV9
CDR3nt: TGTGCCAGCAGCGTAGTACCGAGCGGGGACCTCTCCTACAATGAGCAGTTCTTC
CDR3aa: CASSVVPSGDLSYNEQFF

d_gene: TRBD2
abundance: NA
j_gene: TRBJ2-3
v_gene: TRBV7-2
CDR3nt: TGTGCCAGCAGCTTAGCCTCCAGCGGGGGGTTCACAGATACGCAGTATTTT
CDR3aa: CASSLASSGGFTDTQYF

d_gene: TRBD1
abundance: NA
j_gene: TRBJ2-1
v_gene: TRBV5-1
CDR3nt: TGCGCCAGCAGCGTAGACAGGGTTTCCTACAATGAGCAGTTCTTC
CDR3aa: CASSVDRVSYNEQFF

d_gene: NA
abundance: NA
j_gene: TRBJ2-7
v_gene: TRBV23-1
CDR3nt: TGCGCCAGCAGTCAATCCTCCCCTCGGGACAACCTCACCTACGAGCAGTACTTC
CDR3aa: CASSQSSPRDNLTYEQYF

d_gene: TRBD1
abundance: few
j_gene: TRBJ1-1
v_gene: TRBV7-9
CDR3nt: TGTGCCAGCAGCTTGGGACAGGGTTTATTGGCGAACACTGAAGCTTTCTTT
CDR3aa: CASSLGQGLLANTEAFF

d_gene: NA
abundance: NA
j_gene: TRBJ2-7
v_gene: TRBV6-5
CDR3nt: TGTGCCAGCAGTTACAAGGACTCCACCTACGAGCAGTACTTC
CDR3aa: CASSYKDSTYEQYF

d_gene: NA
abundance: NA
j_gene: TRBJ2-3
v_gene: TRBV19
CDR3nt: TGTGCCAGTAAGGTGCGGGGGCGGAAAGATACGCAGTATTTT
CDR3aa: CASKVRGRKDTQYF

d_gene: NA
abundance: NA
j_gene: TRBJ1-3
v_gene: TRBV7-7
CDR3nt: TGTGCCAGCAGCCCAGGGACATCGGGAAACACCATATATTTT
CDR3aa: CASSPGTSGNTIYF

d_gene: TRBD1
abundance: NA
j_gene: TRBJ1-4
v_gene: TRBV10-3
CDR3nt: TGTGCCATCAGTGACAGGGGGCTAGGTAATGAAAAACTGTTTTTT
CDR3aa: CAISDRGLGNEKLFF

d_gene: NA
abundance: NA
j_gene: TRBJ1-3
v_gene: TRBV19
CDR3nt: TGTGCCACTTCCTCGGGAAACACCATATATTTT
CDR3aa: CATSSGNTIYF

d_gene: NA
abundance: NA
j_gene: TRBJ1-4
v_gene: TRBV6-5
CDR3nt: TGTGCCAGCAGTTACCGGGGGGTGGGTGAAAAACTGTTTTTT
CDR3aa: CASSYRGVGEKLFF

d_gene: NA
abundance: NA
j_gene: TRBJ1-2
v_gene: TRBV4-1
CDR3nt: TGCGCCAGCAGCCAAGAACTGTCGTGGAGCGGCTACACCTTC
CDR3aa: CASSQELSWSGYTF

d_gene: NA
abundance: NA
j_gene: TRBJ2-1
v_gene: TRBV5-4
CDR3nt: TGTGCCAGCAGCTTCCAAAGGGGCTACAATGAGCAGTTCTTC
CDR3aa: CASSFQRGYNEQFF

d_gene: TRBD2
abundance: NA
j_gene: TRBJ2-5
v_gene: TRBV9
CDR3nt: TGTGCCAGCAGCGTAGGTCCGGCGGGGGGGCCTCGAGAGACCCAGTACTTC
CDR3aa: CASSVGPAGGPRETQYF